The 26 T cell receptor beta chains below come from one sample, sequenced in a study of T-cell memory formation after mild COVID-19. MiXCR, run by TCRdb on the 5' RACE reads, gives a single entry per CDR3 protein. This table has more than 85,000 distinct CDR3 sequences, roughly 10% appearing once. The sequencing sample was made of PBMCs or a T cell subset sorted from them (not recorded which). These receptor sequences come from a man younger than 35 who had mild COVID-19 (a few samples of this study predate the infection). Cell type and time point are not known.

This clonotype appeared a few times. The rearrangement uses TRBV3-1 and TRBJ2-1, with a tentative D call TRBD2 (5 bases). The V end lost 4 bases, the J end lost 0 bases, and 13 bases lay between the germline ends. Germline V gives CDR1 LGHDT, CDR2 YNNKEL (reference sequence). This CDR3 has 16 residues. CDR3 residues: CASSPNRLASYNEQFF. The CDR3 nucleotides are TGTGCCAGCAGCCCGAATAGGCTAGCCTCCTACAATGAGCAGTTCTTC.

This clonotype has just a few counts. The chain uses TRBV30 and TRBJ2-2; D is unclear. The CDR3 contains 13 residues. V was cut by 2 bases and J by 7 bases, with 11 bases left in between. Germline V CDR1 and CDR2: GTSNPN, SVGIG (reference sequence). The CDR3 spells CAWSLQEGGELFF. For the CDR3, the DNA is TGTGCCTGGAGTCTGCAGGAAGGCGGGGAGCTGTTTTTT.

This chain links TRBV7-2 with TRBJ2-1, with 7 bases that match TRBD1. Per the germline V gene, CDR1 is SGHTA and CDR2 is FQGNSA. The CDR3 consists of 12 residues. V was pared by 6 bases and J by 9 bases, with 5 bases of the junction left unmatched. CDR3 nucleotides: TGTGCCAGCAGGTACAGGGGTAGTGAGCAGTTCTTC. Protein: CASRYRGSEQFF.

The gene calls are TRBV6-2 or TRBV6-3 and TRBJ1-1, with 8 positions matching TRBD1. This CDR3 spans 13 amino acids. Germline values: CDR1 MNHEY, CDR2 SVGEGT. The V and J ends lost 6 bases and 1 base, in that order; junction bases with no gene match: 1. The CDR3, as DNA: TGTGCCAGCAGGGACAGGGCGAACACTGAAGCTTTCTTT. The encoded protein is CASRDRANTEAFF.

The chain combines TRBV23-1 with TRBJ2-5, with a tentative D call TRBD2 (7 bases). TRBV23-1 is an open reading frame, and its role is uncertain. There are 13 residues in the CDR3. The V gene lost 9 bases and the J gene lost 4 bases, with 15 bases spanning the gap. CDR3: CARGGGGGETQYF. CDR3 coding DNA: TGCGCCAGGGGGGGCGGGGGAGGAGAGACCCAGTACTTC.

In this sample, this clonotype turned up a few times. The genes are TRBV5-1 and TRBJ2-1, with 9 bases that match TRBD2. This CDR3 contains 16 residues. Germline V CDR1 and CDR2: SGHRS, YFSETQ. V lost 1 base and J lost 4; bases outside the gene matches: 6. The DNA of the CDR3 is TGCGCCAGCAGCTTGAGGGCTAGCGGGGAATACAATGAGCAGTTCTTC. Its translation: CASSLRASGEYNEQFF.

This clonotype was counted between two and nine times. The chain carries TRBV30 and TRBJ2-7, with D perhaps matching TRBD1 (6 bases). V lost 4 bases, J lost 0 bases, and 10 bases lay in between. Germline lookup yields CDR1 GTSNPN and CDR2 SVGIG (reference sequence). This CDR3 region has 13 residues. The CDR3, as DNA: TGTGCCTGGACCAGGGACAACTCCTACGAGCAGTACTTC. It translates to CAWTRDNSYEQYF. Combining the CDR3 with reference TRBV30 and TRBJ2-7 gives the whole variable domain SQTIHQWPATLVQPVGSPLSLECTVEGTSNPNLYWYRQAAGRGLQLLFYSVGIGQISSEVPQNLSASRPQDRQFILSSKKLLLSDSGFYLCAWTRDNSYEQYFGPGTRLTVT.

This chain uses TRBV7-9 with TRBJ2-7; 7 bases fit TRBD1. Germline CDR1 reads SEHNR; CDR2 reads FQNEAQ (reference sequence). V gave up 4 bases and J gave up 0 bases; unmatched junction bases: 9. CDR3 size: 16 residues. The CDR3 sequence: CASSSTMDRSSYEQYF. For the CDR3, the DNA is TGTGCCAGCAGCTCCACAATGGACAGGAGCTCCTACGAGCAGTACTTC.

This clonotype appeared a few times. The chain employs TRBV28 and TRBJ2-7, with a tentative D call TRBD1 (6 bases). The ends were cut back, 5 bases at V and 2 bases at J, with 10 bases in the middle. This CDR3 contains 13 residues. The germline CDR1 and CDR2 sequences are MDHEN and SYDVKM. CDR3 DNA sequence: TGTGCCAGCAGTCCTCAGGGGACCTACGAGCAGTACGTC. Translation: CASSPQGTYEQYV.

This sequence joins TRBV20-1 and TRBJ2-4, with D perhaps TRBD1 (5 bases). V was pared by 3 bases and J by 0 bases, with 21 bases between. The germline V gene has CDR1 DFQATT and CDR2 SNEGSKA (reference sequence). This CDR3 spans 18 amino acids. The CDR3 nucleotides read TGCAGTGCTAGGGGTGCAGGGAACGATATGAGAGCCAAAAACATTCAGTACTTC. This translates into CSARGAGNDMRAKNIQYF.

This clonotype was observed a handful of times. V usage is TRBV5-1 and J usage is TRBJ2-3; D gene uncertain. Looked up from germline, CDR1 is SGHRS and CDR2 is YFSETQ. This CDR3 is built from 13 residues. V lost 1 base and J 3 bases, leaving 6 bases between the germline ends. The CDR3 is CASSLYPTDTQYF. CDR3 in DNA: TGCGCCAGCAGCTTGTACCCGACAGATACGCAGTATTTT.

This clonotype was seen a handful of times. The chain combines TRBV11-3 with TRBJ2-3, with 8 bases lining up with TRBD2. Germline CDR1 and CDR2: SGHNT and YENEEA. V was clipped by 3 bases and J by 2 bases; unmatched bases: 7. CDR3 length equals 16 residues. CDR3 in DNA: TGTGCCAGCAGCTTCAATCGGGGGGGCCCCACAGATACGCAGTATTTT. Its translation is CASSFNRGGPTDTQYF. The full variable domain, with the rest looked up from reference TRBV11-3 and TRBJ2-3, is EAGVVQSPRYKIIEKKQPVAFWCNPISGHNTLYWYLQNLGQGPELLIRYENEEAVDDSQLPKDRFSAERLKGVDSTLKIQPAELGDSAVYLCASSFNRGGPTDTQYFGPGTRLTVL.

Only a few counts were recorded for this clonotype. The gene calls are TRBV19 and TRBJ1-1; D is undetermined. CDR1 and CDR2 from the germline V gene are LNHDA and SQIVND (reference sequence). This CDR3 is 15 amino acids long. V lost 5 bases and J 3 bases, leaving 16 bases between the germline ends. CDR3 region: CASSPRGGSHTEAFF. The CDR3 DNA follows: TGTGCCAGTAGTCCCCGGGGAGGGTCGCACACTGAAGCTTTCTTT.

This clonotype was observed a handful of times. The chain couples TRBV19 to TRBJ2-3; 8 positions agree with TRBD1. Trimming took 7 bases from V and 0 from J; bases not matched to a gene: 6. The CDR3 length is 15 residues. CDR1 is LNHDA and CDR2 is SQIVND in the germline V gene (reference sequence). The CDR3, as DNA: TGTGCCAGTACCCCGACAGGGGAAAGCACAGATACGCAGTATTTT. The encoded protein is CASTPTGESTDTQYF.

This clonotype was recorded at least ten times. The chain uses TRBV7-8 and TRBJ2-2; D perhaps matches TRBD2 (6 bases). Germline values: CDR1 SGHVS, CDR2 FQNEAQ. V was cut by 1 base and J by 2 bases, with 11 bases left in between. The CDR3 sequence is 16 residues long. The CDR3 protein is CASSLGSGVNTGELFF. For the CDR3, the DNA is TGTGCCAGCAGCTTAGGCTCGGGGGTCAACACCGGGGAGCTGTTTTTT.

In DNA, the CDR3 is TGCGCCAGCAGCCAAGAAAACTCCGGCTACGAGCAGTACGTC. Translated, it gives CASSQENSGYEQYV. The chain employs TRBV4-1 and TRBJ2-7, with D uncertain. Germline values: CDR1 MGHRA, CDR2 YSYEKL. There are 14 residues in the CDR3. V dropped 0 bases and J dropped 3 bases, with 9 bases sitting between them.

This clonotype has a handful of counts. The chain recombines TRBV9 with TRBJ2-7; D is possibly TRBD1 (6 bases). Germline lookup yields CDR1 SGDLS and CDR2 YYNGEE. The CDR3 is 14 amino acids. Trimming pared 0 bases from V and 6 bases from J, leaving 13 bases between. DNA for the CDR3: TGTGCCAGCAGCGTAGGAGGGGGTGCCGCCGAGCAGTACTTC. Translating gives CASSVGGGAAEQYF.

This clonotype was counted at least ten times. The V gene is TRBV6-5, the J gene TRBJ2-5; D may be TRBD2 (6 bases). The V end was cut by 1 base, the J end by 4 bases, with 13 bases between. The CDR3 has 15 amino acids. The germline V gene has CDR1 MNHEY and CDR2 SVGAGI. The CDR3 loop reads CASSYLGLPGETQYF. The CDR3 nucleotides read TGTGCCAGCAGTTACTTGGGACTCCCCGGAGAGACCCAGTACTTC.

CDR3 loop: CASSFGTGSDTQYF. The CDR3 nucleotides read TGTGCCAGCAGCTTCGGGACAGGGTCAGATACGCAGTATTTT. This sequence joins TRBV7-6 and TRBJ2-3, with 9 bases matching TRBD1. The junction had 2 bases not matched to a gene; V was cut back by 3 bases and J by 4 bases. Germline lookup yields CDR1 SGHVS and CDR2 FNYEAQ. The CDR3 is 14 amino acids.

The rearrangement links TRBV29-1 to TRBJ2-7, with D unresolved. The ends were cut back, 2 bases at V and 3 bases at J, with 8 bases in the middle. This CDR3 region has 12 residues. Per the germline V gene, CDR1 is SQVTM and CDR2 is ANQGSEA. The CDR3 DNA reads TGCAGCGTTGAAATGGCAGACTACGAGCAGTACTTC. Residues: CSVEMADYEQYF.

This clonotype was detected only a few times. The rearrangement links TRBV30 to TRBJ2-5; the match to TRBD2 covers 8 bases. This CDR3 comprises 17 residues. CDR1 is GTSNPN and CDR2 is SVGIG in the germline V gene (reference sequence). Losses at the gene ends were 4 bases for V and 1 base for J; bases not matched to a gene: 14. CDR3 sequence reads: CAWNQIEGLAGQETQYF. The CDR3 coding sequence is TGTGCCTGGAATCAGATCGAAGGGCTAGCGGGCCAAGAGACCCAGTACTTC.

The table lists this clonotype with a few counts. V is TRBV7-2 and J is TRBJ2-7, with D possibly being TRBD1 (6 bases). The CDR3 covers 13 residues. The V end lost 8 bases, the J end lost 3 bases, and 14 bases lay between the germline ends. Germline values: CDR1 SGHTA, CDR2 FQGNSA. DNA of the CDR3: TGTGCCAGCTCCGAGGTACAGGGCTACGAGCAGTACTTC. This encodes CASSEVQGYEQYF.

This clonotype was observed a few times. This chain uses TRBV7-9 with TRBJ2-5; the D gene is possibly TRBD1 (6 bases). Germline CDR1 reads SEHNR; CDR2 reads FQNEAQ (reference sequence). The CDR3 contains 13 residues. V lost 2 bases to trimming and J lost 5 bases, with 9 bases between them. The DNA for the CDR3 is TGTGCCAGCAGCTTAACAGGGTCCGAGACCCAGTACTTC. It yields the protein CASSLTGSETQYF.

The sample holds a few counts of this clonotype. The chain combines TRBV12-3 or TRBV12-4 with TRBJ1-2, with D possibly being TRBD1 (6 bases). The CDR3 consists of 12 residues. Trimming cost V 4 bases and J 4 bases, with 7 bases left between them. As DNA, the CDR3 is TGTGCCAGCAGTTCGGACAGCTATGGCTACACCTTC. The encoded protein is CASSSDSYGYTF.

There are a few counts of this clonotype. The CDR3 DNA reads as TGTGCCAGCAGCTTATCGTCGGGCCTAGAGCTACATCAGCCCCAGCATTTT. Its protein is CASSLSSGLELHQPQHF. This rearrangement joins TRBV7-2 to TRBJ1-5, with no clear D. The CDR3 consists of 17 residues. Germline lookup yields CDR1 SGHTA and CDR2 FQGNSA. V was trimmed by 2 bases and J by 5 bases, leaving 19 bases between them.

This clonotype occurred many times. J is TRBJ2-1 and V is TRBV4-3; 8 bases map to TRBD1. This CDR3 spans 14 amino acids. CDR1 and CDR2 from the germline V gene are LGHNA and YSLEER. V gave up 6 bases and J gave up 7 bases; unmatched junction bases: 8. CDR3 in DNA: TGCGCCAGCAGATGGGGCCAGGGGGCAAATGAGCAGTTCTTC. This codes for CASRWGQGANEQFF.